The rows below give T cell receptor beta chains drawn from one sample of a study of T-cell memory formation after mild COVID-19. TCRdb analysed the 5' RACE reads with MiXCR anew, one entry per CDR3 protein. This sample has hundreds of thousands of distinct CDR3 sequences; roughly 25% occur once, and the top ten carry under 15%. Sequenced sample: PBMCs or a T cell subset sorted from them (not recorded which). Receptors originate from an adult woman who had mild COVID-19 (a few samples of this study predate the infection). Cell type and time point are not known. The CDR3 runs from the conserved cysteine through the conserved F or W. D genes are given only for firm matches. Size is stated for part of the rows, as once, few or many counts, or as a class when the clone is expanded.

v_call: TRBV12-3/TRBV12-4
j_call: TRBJ2-3
clone_size: .
d_call: TRBD1
cdr3_nt: TGTGCCAGCAGTTTAGGTGCGACAGGGGGGGCAGATACGCAGTATTTT
cdr3_aa: CASSLGATGGADTQYF

v_call: TRBV5-8
j_call: TRBJ2-2
clone_size: .
d_call: TRBD1
cdr3_nt: TGTGCCAGCAGCTGGGCATACAGGGGGACCGGGGAGCTGTTTTTT
cdr3_aa: CASSWAYRGTGELFF

v_call: TRBV5-6
j_call: TRBJ2-4
clone_size: few
d_call: TRBD1
cdr3_nt: TGTGCCAGCAGCACCGACAGGGGGCCTAGAAACATTCAGTACTTC
cdr3_aa: CASSTDRGPRNIQYF

v_call: TRBV5-1
j_call: TRBJ2-4
clone_size: few
d_call: .
cdr3_nt: TGCGCCAGCAGCTTACGGGGAGGAGTAGCCAAAAACATTCAGTACTTC
cdr3_aa: CASSLRGGVAKNIQYF

v_call: TRBV4-2
j_call: TRBJ2-3
clone_size: .
d_call: .
cdr3_nt: TGTGCCAGCAGCCAAGCAGAGGAGCGTCTGAACACAGATACGCAGTATTTT
cdr3_aa: CASSQAEERLNTDTQYF

v_call: TRBV20-1
j_call: TRBJ2-1
clone_size: few
d_call: TRBD2
cdr3_nt: TGCAGTGCTAGTTTCGGGGGGGTCGGCAATGAGCAGTTCTTC
cdr3_aa: CSASFGGVGNEQFF

v_call: TRBV25-1
j_call: TRBJ2-1
clone_size: .
d_call: TRBD1
cdr3_nt: TGTGCCAGCACCACACAGGGACAGGGGGCACAGGAGCAGTTCTTC
cdr3_aa: CASTTQGQGAQEQFF

v_call: TRBV5-1
j_call: TRBJ2-7
clone_size: .
d_call: .
cdr3_nt: TGCGCCAGCAGCTTGGAGGGGGGTCTCTCGGGAGAGCAGTACTTC
cdr3_aa: CASSLEGGLSGEQYF

v_call: TRBV12-3/TRBV12-4
j_call: TRBJ2-7
clone_size: .
d_call: TRBD2
cdr3_nt: TGTGCCAGCAGCCCCGTGCTGTTCGCGGGGGGGCCCGAGGGCGTGAACGAGCAGTACTTC
cdr3_aa: CASSPVLFAGGPEGVNEQYF

v_call: TRBV15
j_call: TRBJ2-7
clone_size: .
d_call: TRBD1
cdr3_nt: TGTGCCACCAGCAGCGGGACAGGGGCCGAGCAGTACTTC
cdr3_aa: CATSSGTGAEQYF

v_call: TRBV18
j_call: TRBJ2-7
clone_size: .
d_call: .
cdr3_nt: TGTGCCAGCTCCCCCAGCGGAGGGGCTTTAACCTACGAGCAGTACTTC
cdr3_aa: CASSPSGGALTYEQYF

v_call: TRBV6-5
j_call: TRBJ1-1
clone_size: .
d_call: .
cdr3_nt: TGTGCCAGCAGTTACTTGATAAGGGGAGCTGAAGCTTTCTTT
cdr3_aa: CASSYLIRGAEAFF

v_call: TRBV6-2/TRBV6-3
j_call: TRBJ2-7
clone_size: few
d_call: .
cdr3_nt: TGTGCCAGCAGCCCCGGTATGGTCCACGAGCAGTACTTC
cdr3_aa: CASSPGMVHEQYF

v_call: TRBV7-9
j_call: TRBJ1-1
clone_size: few
d_call: TRBD1
cdr3_nt: TGTGCCAGCAACCGGTACGAATCAGGGGGGGAAGCTTTCTTT
cdr3_aa: CASNRYESGGEAFF

v_call: TRBV3-1
j_call: TRBJ2-7
clone_size: .
d_call: .
cdr3_nt: TGTGCCAGCAGCCGAGGGGTGACCTCCTACGAGCAGTACTTC
cdr3_aa: CASSRGVTSYEQYF

v_call: TRBV7-9
j_call: TRBJ1-5
clone_size: few
d_call: TRBD1
cdr3_nt: TGTGCCAGCAGCGAAACCGGGACAGGGGTTCAGCACCAGCATTTT
cdr3_aa: CASSETGTGVQHQHF

v_call: TRBV7-9
j_call: TRBJ2-2
clone_size: few
d_call: .
cdr3_nt: TGTGCCAGCAGCTTAGAGGAGGGGTTGAACACCGGGGAGCTGTTTTTT
cdr3_aa: CASSLEEGLNTGELFF

v_call: TRBV5-1
j_call: TRBJ1-1
clone_size: .
d_call: .
cdr3_nt: TGCGCCAGCAGCACACTACAGGGGAACACTGAAGCTTTCTTT
cdr3_aa: CASSTLQGNTEAFF

v_call: TRBV29-1
j_call: TRBJ2-2
clone_size: .
d_call: .
cdr3_nt: TGCAGCGTTTCGGGACTCCACACCGGGGAGCTGTTTTTT
cdr3_aa: CSVSGLHTGELFF

v_call: TRBV7-8
j_call: TRBJ1-1
clone_size: .
d_call: TRBD1
cdr3_nt: TGTGCCAGCAGCCCGGGACAGGGGTTTAACACTGAAGCTTTCTTT
cdr3_aa: CASSPGQGFNTEAFF

v_call: TRBV10-3
j_call: TRBJ2-7
clone_size: .
d_call: .
cdr3_nt: TGTGCCATCAGGGGACGGGACTCCTACGAGCAGTACTTC
cdr3_aa: CAIRGRDSYEQYF

v_call: TRBV3-1
j_call: TRBJ2-2
clone_size: few
d_call: TRBD1
cdr3_nt: TGTGCCAGCAGCCCGACAGGGGGACACGCCGGGGAGCTGTTTTTT
cdr3_aa: CASSPTGGHAGELFF

v_call: TRBV6-2/TRBV6-3
j_call: TRBJ2-7
clone_size: .
d_call: .
cdr3_nt: TGTGCCAGCAGTTACGCCGGGACAAGAGCCTACGAGCAGTACTTC
cdr3_aa: CASSYAGTRAYEQYF

v_call: TRBV24-1
j_call: TRBJ2-7
clone_size: .
d_call: .
cdr3_nt: TGTGCCACCAGTGAGACAGGATCCTACGAGCAGTACTTC
cdr3_aa: CATSETGSYEQYF

v_call: TRBV12-3/TRBV12-4
j_call: TRBJ2-2
clone_size: .
d_call: TRBD1
cdr3_nt: TGTGCCAGCAGTCTCCGGGACAGGGTTGACACCGGGGAGCTGTTTTTT
cdr3_aa: CASSLRDRVDTGELFF

v_call: TRBV12-3/TRBV12-4
j_call: TRBJ2-1
clone_size: few
d_call: .
cdr3_nt: TGTGCCAGCAGTAGGACAGAAGCCTACAATGAGCAGTTCTTC
cdr3_aa: CASSRTEAYNEQFF

v_call: TRBV6-5
j_call: TRBJ2-3
clone_size: .
d_call: .
cdr3_nt: TGTGCCGCAGCATCGGAGGAGAGCACAGATACGCAGTATTTT
cdr3_aa: CAAASEESTDTQYF

v_call: TRBV7-8
j_call: TRBJ1-3
clone_size: once
d_call: .
cdr3_nt: TGTGCCAGCAGCTCCTTCCTTGAGGGCGGAAACTCTGGAAACACCATATATTTT
cdr3_aa: CASSSFLEGGNSGNTIYF

v_call: TRBV7-3
j_call: TRBJ2-7
clone_size: .
d_call: .
cdr3_nt: TGTGCCAGCAGGGGCGGCGGATCCTACGAGCAGTACTTC
cdr3_aa: CASRGGGSYEQYF

v_call: TRBV20-1
j_call: TRBJ2-5
clone_size: .
d_call: TRBD1
cdr3_nt: TGCAGTGCCTCCCAACCGGGACAGCAAGAGACCCAGTACTTC
cdr3_aa: CSASQPGQQETQYF

v_call: TRBV7-9
j_call: TRBJ1-1
clone_size: .
d_call: .
cdr3_nt: TGTGCCAGCAGCACGACTGGGGGACGGGGAGCTTTCTTT
cdr3_aa: CASSTTGGRGAFF